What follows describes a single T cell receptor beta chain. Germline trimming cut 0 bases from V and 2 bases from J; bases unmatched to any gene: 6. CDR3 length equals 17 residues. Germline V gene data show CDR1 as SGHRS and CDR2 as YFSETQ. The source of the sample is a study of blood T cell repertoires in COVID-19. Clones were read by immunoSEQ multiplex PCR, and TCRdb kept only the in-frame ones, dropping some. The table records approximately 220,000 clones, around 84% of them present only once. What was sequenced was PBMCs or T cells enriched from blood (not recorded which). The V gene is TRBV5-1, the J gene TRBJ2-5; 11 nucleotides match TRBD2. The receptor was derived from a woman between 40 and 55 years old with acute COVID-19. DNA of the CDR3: TGCGCCAGCAGCTTGGCACTAGCGGGGGACCTACAAGAGACCCAGTACTTC. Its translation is CASSLALAGDLQETQYF.